Listed below are T cell receptor beta chains from one sample, sequenced in a study of long-term antiretroviral therapy in people with HIV. Profiling relied on immunoSEQ multiplex PCR, and the TCRdb table lists in-frame clones only, not all of them. The repertoire holds about 43,000 clones, with around nine tenths as singletons. Sequencing used unsorted PBMCs, obtained 0.1 years before starting antiretroviral therapy. The origin of the receptors is a woman between 50 and 59 years old with HIV. CDR3s include the opening cysteine and the closing phenylalanine or tryptophan. A D gene is named only where the DNA matches it firmly. The size field is filled for only some rows; it gives once, few, many or a size class.

d_call | j_call | clone_size | v_call | cdr3_nt | cdr3_aa
- | TRBJ1-4 | - | TRBV6-5 | TGTGCCAGCAGCCCTAACAGGGACTTGAGCAGACTGTTTTTT | CASSPNRDLSRLFF
- | TRBJ1-2 | - | TRBV19 | TGTGCCAGCGGATGGCGACAGCACTATGGCTACACCTTC | CASGWRQHYGYTF
- | TRBJ1-6 | once | TRBV6-1 | TGTGCCAGCAACGGCAGGGGTAATTCACCCCTCCACTTT | CASNGRGNSPLHF
TRBD2 | TRBJ2-6 | - | TRBV5-4 | TGTGCCAGCAGCTTGGGGGCCCGGGGCGGGGGTAGCTCTGGGGCCAACGTCCTGACTTTC | CASSLGARGGGSSGANVLTF
- | TRBJ1-6 | - | TRBV7-6 | TGTGCCAGCAGCTTAGGGGGGGCCGGTTCACCCCTCCACTTT | CASSLGGAGSPLHF
- | TRBJ2-7 | - | TRBV10-3 | TGTGCCAACCGGGACGCGAGCTCCTACGAGCAGTACTTC | CANRDASSYEQYF
TRBD1 | TRBJ1-4 | - | TRBV2 | TGTGCCAGCGAGGGACAGATTAATGAAAAACTGTTTTTT | CASEGQINEKLFF
- | TRBJ2-1 | - | TRBV20-1 | TGCAGTGCGCCGAGGGGTGAGCAGTTCTTC | CSAPRGEQFF
- | TRBJ1-1 | - | TRBV6-1 | TGTGCCAGCACAGCGGCGGGGAATGTGTGGACTGAAGCTTTCTTT | CASTAAGNVWTEAFF
TRBD1 | TRBJ1-6 | - | TRBV2 | TGTGCCAGCAGGGGACAGGGCTACAATTCACCCCTCCACTTT | CASRGQGYNSPLHF
- | TRBJ2-3 | - | TRBV7-3 | TGTGCCAGCAGCCCCTTCCCGGAGGACGAAGATACGCAGTATTTT | CASSPFPEDEDTQYF
TRBD1 | TRBJ1-1 | once | TRBV5-1 | TGCGCCAGCAGCTTGGACAGGGGCGGAAGGACTGAAGCTTTCTTT | CASSLDRGGRTEAFF
TRBD2 | TRBJ2-3 | - | TRBV27 | TGTGCCAGCAGTTTCCTAGCGGGGGTGGCGGATACGCAGTATTTT | CASSFLAGVADTQYF
- | TRBJ2-7 | once | TRBV30 | TGTGCCTGGAGCGGAAACTACGAGCAGTACTTC | CAWSGNYEQYF
- | TRBJ1-4 | - | TRBV29-1 | TGCAGCGCCAAACAGGAAGCAACTAATGAAAAACTGTTTTTT | CSAKQEATNEKLFF
- | TRBJ2-2 | - | TRBV5-6 | TGTGCCAGCAGCCCTCTTAACGGGGGGCTCTCCGGGGAGCTGTTTTTT | CASSPLNGGLSGELFF
- | TRBJ2-7 | - | TRBV7-9 | TGTGCCAGCAGCCGAGGCTACGAGCAGTACTTC | CASSRGYEQYF
TRBD1 | TRBJ1-5 | once | TRBV27 | TGTGCCAGCAGTCAACAGGGGGCCGGTCAGCCCCAGCATTTT | CASSQQGAGQPQHF
- | TRBJ2-2 | - | TRBV7-3 | TGTGCCAGCGCAGGGTCGAACACCGGGGAGCTGTTTTTT | CASAGSNTGELFF
- | TRBJ2-5 | - | TRBV7-9 | TGTGCCAGCAGCTTAGTGAACGGACAAGAGACCCAGTACTTC | CASSLVNGQETQYF
- | TRBJ2-2 | - | TRBV6-6 | TGTGCCGCAACCCTCTTTGGCGGGACCGGGGAGCTGTTTTTT | CAATLFGGTGELFF
- | TRBJ1-2 | - | TRBV4-1 | TGCGCCAGCAGCCAAGATGGCCAGGGGTCTAACTATGGCTACACCTTC | CASSQDGQGSNYGYTF
- | TRBJ2-1 | - | TRBV4-3 | TGCGCCAGCAGCCAAGATCTTGGTCAGGCTCCCACCCCCTACAATGAGCAGTTCTTC | CASSQDLGQAPTPYNEQFF
- | TRBJ2-7 | - | TRBV9 | TGTGCCAGCAGCGTAGGGCAGACCTACGAGCAGTACTTC | CASSVGQTYEQYF
TRBD1 | TRBJ1-4 | - | TRBV23-1 | TGCGCCAGCAGTCAAGGAGGGGGCACTAATGAAAAACTGTTTTTT | CASSQGGGTNEKLFF